This T cell receptor beta chain was sequenced in a study of blood T cell repertoires in COVID-19. About the research overall: Acute and convalescent COVID-19 specimens originated in the United States, Italy and Spain. PBMCs, B-cell-depleted T cells, or T cells were the source of the cDNA or gDNA that made up the material.

In the original processing: Amplification of reference gene primers was used by the study to estimate nucleated cell counts. The protocol was immunoSEQ multiplex PCR, while the TCRdb copy is restricted to in-frame clones and leaves out a portion. The V and J calls and clone size are taken from that table; D and trimming were inferred from the DNA. The sample consists of about 300,000 clones, roughly 88% of them appearing once. Only one count was recorded for this clone. Germline values: CDR1 SGHNT, CDR2 YYREEE (reference sequence). Trimming pared 2 bases from V and 4 bases from J, leaving 13 bases between. The CDR3 length is 15 residues.

The sequence was obtained from a woman between 45 and 60 years old with acute or convalescent COVID-19. The sequenced sample was peripheral blood. The V call is TRBV5-4, the J call TRBJ1-5; unclear D gene. The CDR3: CASSFGGKMNQPQHF. The DNA of the CDR3 is TGTGCCAGCAGCTTCGGAGGAAAGATGAATCAGCCCCAGCATTTT.